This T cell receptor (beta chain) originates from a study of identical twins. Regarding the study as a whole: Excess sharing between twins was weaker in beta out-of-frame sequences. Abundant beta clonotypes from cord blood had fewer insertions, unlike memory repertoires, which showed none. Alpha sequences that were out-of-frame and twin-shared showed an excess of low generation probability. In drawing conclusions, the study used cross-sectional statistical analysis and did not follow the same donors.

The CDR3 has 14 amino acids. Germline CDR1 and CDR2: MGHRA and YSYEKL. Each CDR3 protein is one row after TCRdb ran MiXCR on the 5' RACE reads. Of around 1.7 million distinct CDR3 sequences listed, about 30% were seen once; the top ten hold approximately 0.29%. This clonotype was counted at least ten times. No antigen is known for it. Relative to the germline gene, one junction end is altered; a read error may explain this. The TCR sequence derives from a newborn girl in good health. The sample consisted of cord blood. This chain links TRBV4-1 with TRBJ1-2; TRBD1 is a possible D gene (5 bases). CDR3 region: CASSQPGLSYGYTF. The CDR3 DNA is TGTGCCAGCAGCCAACCGGGACTGAGCTATGGCTACACCTTC.